The 21 T cell receptor beta chains reported below all come from one sample, sequenced in a study of T cell responses to AZD1222 COVID-19 vaccine. Sequencing was performed with immunoSEQ multiplex PCR; in TCRdb, only in-frame clones are kept and a portion is missing. The table lists about 270,000 clones, about 94% of them singletons, with roughly 0.51% in the top ten. This material consisted of peripheral blood, taken 28 days after the second AZD1222 dose. These TCRs come from an adult who received the AZD1222 COVID-19 vaccine.

The rearrangement uses TRBV3-1 (or the pseudogene TRBV3-2) and TRBJ1-1; D is perhaps TRBD1 (6 bases). Looked up from germline, CDR1 is LGHDT and CDR2 is YNNKEL (reference sequence). Trimming left V 6 bases short and J 6 bases short, with 17 bases between. This CDR3 spans 14 amino acids. CDR3 nucleotide sequence: TGTGCCAGCAGTCCCGCCCTAGGGGGTCCTGAAGCTTTCTTT. Translating gives CASSPALGGPEAFF.

This clone was seen a single time. This same CDR3 is encoded by further DNA sequences in the sample. The rearrangement uses TRBV28 and TRBJ1-5; D is ambiguous. Germline-derived CDR1 and CDR2 are MDHEN and SYDVKM. The V end lost 3 bases, the J end lost 4 bases, and 1 base lay between the germline ends. This CDR3 has 11 residues. CDR3 DNA: TGTGCCAGCAGTTTTAATCAGCCCCAGCATTTT. Its protein is CASSFNQPQHF.

The chain links TRBV5-1 to TRBJ2-1, with TRBD2 matching 8 bases. The V gene's germline CDR1 is SGHRS and CDR2 YFSETQ. The CDR3 has 17 residues. J was trimmed by 2 bases and V by 3 bases; bases with no gene match: 10. CDR3 bases: TGCGCCAGCAGCTACCGCGGGGGGAACAAAGCCTACAATGAGCAGTTCTTC. This gives the protein CASSYRGGNKAYNEQFF.

The J gene is TRBJ1-6, the V gene TRBV28, with D possibly TRBD1 on 6 matching bases. Germline V gene lookup returns CDR1 MDHEN and CDR2 SYDVKM. This CDR3 spans 14 amino acids. The V and J ends lost 10 bases and 8 bases respectively, with 18 bases between them. This CDR3 is CATFFRGKDSPLHF. The CDR3 nucleotides are TGTGCCACCTTTTTCAGGGGTAAGGATTCACCCCTCCACTTT.

The V call is TRBV7-2, the J call TRBJ2-2; D gene uncertain. V was pared by 5 bases and J by 4 bases, with 8 bases between. The CDR3 runs to 13 residues. Germline V gene sequence: CDR1 SGHTA, CDR2 FQGNSA. The CDR3 region has the DNA TGTGCCAGCAGCCCCTTCGGCACCGGGGAGCTGTTTTTT. Protein sequence: CASSPFGTGELFF.

The chain combines TRBV7-9 with TRBJ1-1; weak D call: TRBD1 (5 bases). The ends were cut back, 6 bases at V and 6 bases at J, with 11 bases in the middle. This CDR3 comprises 12 residues. Germline loops: CDR1 SEHNR, CDR2 FQNEAQ (reference sequence). The CDR3 sequence: CASRRGEAEAFF. In DNA, the CDR3 is TGTGCCAGCAGACGGGGGGAGGCTGAAGCTTTCTTT.

This chain connects TRBV15 to TRBJ2-5; D uncertain. Germline V lookup: CDR1 LNHNV, CDR2 YYDKDF (reference sequence). This CDR3 spans 15 amino acids. V was clipped by 1 base and J by 5 bases, with 14 bases between them. The CDR3 region is CATSRVKAAGETQYF. The DNA for the CDR3 is TGTGCCACCAGCAGAGTCAAGGCCGCCGGGGAGACCCAGTACTTC. Variable domain in full (rest from reference TRBV15 and TRBJ2-5): DAMVIQNPRYQVTQFGKPVTLSCSQTLNHNVMYWYQQKSSQAPKLLFHYYDKDFNNEADTPDNFQSRRPNTSFCFLDIRSPGLGDTAMYLCATSRVKAAGETQYFGPGTRLLVL.

This sequence joins TRBV6-5 and TRBJ1-1; D is undetermined. V shed 4 bases and J shed 3 bases, with 15 bases lying between them. Germline CDR1 MNHEY, CDR2 SVGAGI. CDR3 length equals 15 residues. The CDR3, as DNA: TGTGCCAGCAGTTCTTACCCGGGCTCCTACACTGAAGCTTTCTTT. It translates to CASSSYPGSYTEAFF.

This clone was observed a single time. V usage is TRBV14 and J usage is TRBJ1-2, with D tentatively TRBD1 (6 bases). Per the germline V gene, CDR1 is SGHDN and CDR2 is FVKESK. Trimming took 3 bases from V and 6 from J, leaving 14 bases between them. This CDR3 has 14 amino acids. DNA for the CDR3: TGTGCCAGCAGCCAGGCAGGGGCGCCCCATGGCTACACCTTC. Translated, it gives CASSQAGAPHGYTF.

The chain combines TRBV15 with TRBJ2-5; no definite D call. Trimming shortened V by 4 bases and J by 1 base, and 13 bases separated the two germline ends. Germline-derived CDR1 and CDR2 are LNHNV and YYDKDF (reference sequence). CDR3 length: 15 amino acids. Here the CDR3 reads CATSTIDGSQETQYF. CDR3 coding DNA: TGTGCCACCAGCACCATAGACGGATCCCAAGAGACCCAGTACTTC.

For the CDR3, the DNA is TGTGCCAGCAGTGCGGGACCGAACACCGGGGAGCTGTTTTTT. Protein product: CASSAGPNTGELFF. The rearrangement uses TRBV11-3 and TRBJ2-2; tentative D call: TRBD2 (6 bases). Germline assignment: CDR1 SGHNT and CDR2 YENEEA. V gave up 6 bases and J gave up 0 bases, with 8 bases separating them. This CDR3 has 14 residues.

The chain recombines TRBV11-1 with TRBJ2-3; D uncertain. V dropped 0 bases and J dropped 1 base, with 5 bases sitting between them. CDR1 is SGHAT and CDR2 is FQDESV in the germline V gene (reference sequence). The CDR3 length is 14 residues. The CDR3 sequence: CASSLATGTDTQYF. In nucleotides, the CDR3 is TGTGCCAGCAGCTTAGCCACGGGCACAGATACGCAGTATTTT.

This rearrangement joins TRBV6-2 or TRBV6-3 to TRBJ1-2; D uncertain. Germline CDR1 and CDR2: MNHEY and SVGEGT. V lost 2 bases and J lost 5, with 6 bases in between. CDR3 length equals 12 residues. The CDR3 DNA is TGTGCCAGCAGTTACGGGGAGTATGGCTACACCTTC. Residues: CASSYGEYGYTF.

The rearrangement joins TRBV6-5 to TRBJ2-1; 7 bases map to TRBD2. The V gene end was trimmed by 6 bases and the J gene end by 12 bases; junction bases not matched to a gene: 11. This CDR3 comprises 13 residues. Germline V gene data show CDR1 as MNHEY and CDR2 as SVGAGI. The CDR3 spells CASSLTSWEGQFF. As DNA, the CDR3 is TGTGCCAGCAGCCTGACCTCCTGGGAGGGGCAGTTCTTC.

The chain recombines TRBV18 with TRBJ2-7; D possibly uses TRBD1 or TRBD2 (6 bases each). Trimming left V 3 bases short and J 6 bases short, with 15 bases between. Germline V gene sequence: CDR1 KGHSH, CDR2 LQKENI. CDR3 length equals 14 residues. The CDR3 sequence is CASSPSGAAPEQYF. The CDR3 nucleotides are TGTGCCAGCTCACCGTCGGGGGCAGCTCCCGAGCAGTACTTC. Based on the CDR3 plus reference TRBV18 and TRBJ2-7, the full variable domain is NAGVMQNPRHLVRRRGQEARLRCSPMKGHSHVYWYRQLPEEGLKFMVYLQKENIIDESGMPKERFSAEFPKEGPSILRIQQVVRGDSAAYFCASSPSGAAPEQYFGPGTRLTVT.

V and J are TRBV6-5 and TRBJ2-7; 9 positions agree with TRBD1. The germline V gene encodes CDR1 MNHEY and CDR2 SVGAGI. This CDR3 has 14 amino acids. The V gene end was trimmed by 5 bases and the J gene end by 0 bases; junction bases not matched to a gene: 2. The CDR3 DNA follows: TGTGCCAGCAGTAGGGACAGGGCCTCCTACGAGCAGTACTTC. It translates to CASSRDRASYEQYF.

The chain links TRBV3-1 (or the pseudogene TRBV3-2) to TRBJ2-5, with D perhaps matching TRBD1 (6 bases). This CDR3 is built from 14 residues. V lost 4 bases and J 2 bases, leaving 11 bases between the germline ends. The germline V gene has CDR1 LGHDT and CDR2 YNNKEL (reference sequence). CDR3 nucleotides: TGTGCCAGCAGCCCTCAGGGGCTTCAAGAGACCCAGTACTTC. Translated: CASSPQGLQETQYF.

The chain couples TRBV6-5 to TRBJ2-7; D unclear. Germline CDR1 and CDR2: MNHEY and SVGAGI. The V end was cut by 6 bases, the J end by 5 bases, with 8 bases between. The CDR3 has 11 residues. The CDR3 here is CASSREHEQYF. The DNA for the CDR3 is TGTGCCAGCAGCCGAGAGCACGAGCAGTACTTC.

The rearrangement links TRBV5-6 to TRBJ1-3; 7 bases are shared with TRBD1. The CDR3 covers 15 residues. Germline lookup yields CDR1 SGHDT and CDR2 YYEEEE. J was trimmed by 0 bases and V by 4 bases; bases with no gene match: 4. The CDR3 bases are TGTGCCAGCAGCAGGGGACAGCTCTCTGGAAACACCATATATTTT. Translating it yields CASSRGQLSGNTIYF.

This clone showed up just once. A junction boundary mismatches the germline segment, possibly from a read error. The CDR3 sequence is CSTSRYSFSNQPQHF. The CDR3 nucleotides are TGCAGTACTAGTCGTTACAGTTTTAGCAATCAGCCCCAGCATTTT. The chain recombines TRBV20-1 with TRBJ1-5, with D unresolved. Germline V gene sequence: CDR1 DFQATT, CDR2 SNEGSKA (reference sequence). The CDR3 is 15 residues long.

This chain's CDR3 is CASSPTGVDQPQHF. In DNA, the CDR3 is TGTGCCAGCAGTCCTACAGGGGTGGATCAGCCCCAGCATTTT. The V and J genes are TRBV7-9 and TRBJ1-5; 7 bases align to TRBD1. Germline V gene data show CDR1 as SEHNR and CDR2 as FQNEAQ (reference sequence). The CDR3 is 14 amino acids. The J segment lost 5 bases and the V segment lost 6 bases, leaving 7 bases of the junction unmatched.